This T cell receptor beta chain was sequenced during a study of tumor-infiltrating lymphocytes in oesophageal squamous cell carcinoma. Trimming removed 6 bases from V and 2 bases from J, with 2 bases in between. The CDR3 runs to 10 residues. The germline gives CDR1 MNHEY, CDR2 SMNVEV (reference sequence). One entry per CDR3 protein results from TCRdb running MiXCR on the PCR reads. Here the sample spans 15,000 to 20,000 distinct CDR3 sequences, roughly 40% being singletons. This clonotype was recorded at least ten times. Sequenced: normal esophageal tissue next to the tumor. The receptor comes from a female donor with esophageal squamous cell carcinoma. This chain connects TRBV27 to TRBJ2-7; D unclear. For the CDR3, the DNA is TGTGCCAGCAGCCCCTACGAGCAGTACTTC. Its translation is CASSPYEQYF.